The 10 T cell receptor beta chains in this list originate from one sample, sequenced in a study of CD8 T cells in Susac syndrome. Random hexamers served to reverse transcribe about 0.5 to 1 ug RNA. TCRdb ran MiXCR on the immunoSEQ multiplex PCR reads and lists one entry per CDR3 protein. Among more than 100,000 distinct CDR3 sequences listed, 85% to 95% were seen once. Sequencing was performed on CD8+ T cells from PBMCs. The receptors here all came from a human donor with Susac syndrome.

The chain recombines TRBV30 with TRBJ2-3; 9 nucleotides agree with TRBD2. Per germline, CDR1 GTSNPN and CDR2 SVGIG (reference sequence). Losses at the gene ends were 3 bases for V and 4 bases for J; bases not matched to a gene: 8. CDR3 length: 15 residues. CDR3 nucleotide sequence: TGTGCCTGGAGACCGGGACTAGCTCCGCCAGATACGCAGTATTTT. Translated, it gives CAWRPGLAPPDTQYF.

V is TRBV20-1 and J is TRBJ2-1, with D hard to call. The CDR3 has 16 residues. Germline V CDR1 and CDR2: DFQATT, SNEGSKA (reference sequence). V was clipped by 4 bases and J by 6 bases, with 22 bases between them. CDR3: CSATQAASQNPNEQFF. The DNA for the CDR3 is TGCAGTGCTACCCAGGCGGCCAGCCAGAACCCCAATGAGCAGTTCTTC.

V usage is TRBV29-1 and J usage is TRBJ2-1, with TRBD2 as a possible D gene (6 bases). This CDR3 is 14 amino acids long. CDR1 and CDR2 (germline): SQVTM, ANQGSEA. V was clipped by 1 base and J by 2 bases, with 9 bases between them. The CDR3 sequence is CSVEGSSAYNEQFF. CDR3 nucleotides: TGCAGCGTTGAAGGATCTAGCGCCTACAATGAGCAGTTCTTC.

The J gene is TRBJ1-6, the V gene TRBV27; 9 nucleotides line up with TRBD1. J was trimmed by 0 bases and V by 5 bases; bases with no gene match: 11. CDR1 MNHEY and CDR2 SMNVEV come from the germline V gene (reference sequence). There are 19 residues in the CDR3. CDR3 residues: CASSRPGQGGSSYNSPLHF. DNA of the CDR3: TGTGCCAGCAGTCGACCGGGACAGGGTGGCAGCTCCTATAATTCACCCCTCCACTTT.

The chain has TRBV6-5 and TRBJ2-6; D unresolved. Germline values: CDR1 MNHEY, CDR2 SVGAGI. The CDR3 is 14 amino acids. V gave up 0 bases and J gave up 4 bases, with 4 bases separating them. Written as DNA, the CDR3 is TGTGCCAGCAGTTACTCCTCGGGGGCCAACGTCCTGACTTTC. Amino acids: CASSYSSGANVLTF.

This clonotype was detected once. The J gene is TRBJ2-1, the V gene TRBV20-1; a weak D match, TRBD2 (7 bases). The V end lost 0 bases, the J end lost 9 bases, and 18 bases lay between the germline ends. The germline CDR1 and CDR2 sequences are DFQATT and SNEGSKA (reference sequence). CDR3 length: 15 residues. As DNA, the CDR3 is TGCAGTGCTAGAGATTGGGGGGGCCCGCACCTTGAGCAGTTCTTC. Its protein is CSARDWGGPHLEQFF.

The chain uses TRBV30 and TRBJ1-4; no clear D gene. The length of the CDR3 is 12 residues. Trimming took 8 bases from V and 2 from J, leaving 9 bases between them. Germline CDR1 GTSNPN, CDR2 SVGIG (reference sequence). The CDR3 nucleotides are TGTGCCCTAGACGTCACTAATGAAAAACTGTTTTTT. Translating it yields CALDVTNEKLFF.

The CDR3 is CATSGGTSDSYNEQFF. The CDR3 nucleotides read TGTGCCACCAGCGGGGGGACTAGCGACTCCTACAATGAGCAGTTCTTC. The V and J genes are TRBV15 and TRBJ2-1; 10 bases are shared with TRBD2. The CDR3 extends over 16 amino acids. Germline V gene sequence: CDR1 LNHNV, CDR2 YYDKDF (reference sequence). Trimming cost V 5 bases and J 0 bases; bases outside gene matches: 4.

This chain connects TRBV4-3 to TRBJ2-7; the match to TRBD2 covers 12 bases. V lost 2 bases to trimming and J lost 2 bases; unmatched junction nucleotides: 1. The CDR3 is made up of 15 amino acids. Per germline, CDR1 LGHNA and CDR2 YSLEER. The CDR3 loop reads CASSQLAGGPYEQYF. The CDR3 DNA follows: TGCGCCAGCAGCCAACTAGCGGGGGGGCCCTACGAGCAGTACTTC.

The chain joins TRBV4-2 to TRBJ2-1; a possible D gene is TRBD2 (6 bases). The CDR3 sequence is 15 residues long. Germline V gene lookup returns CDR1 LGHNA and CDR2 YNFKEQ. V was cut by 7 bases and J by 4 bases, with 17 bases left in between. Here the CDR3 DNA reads TGTGCCAGCACATCGGTCGGTAGCGGATACAATGAGCAGTTCTTC. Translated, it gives CASTSVGSGYNEQFF.